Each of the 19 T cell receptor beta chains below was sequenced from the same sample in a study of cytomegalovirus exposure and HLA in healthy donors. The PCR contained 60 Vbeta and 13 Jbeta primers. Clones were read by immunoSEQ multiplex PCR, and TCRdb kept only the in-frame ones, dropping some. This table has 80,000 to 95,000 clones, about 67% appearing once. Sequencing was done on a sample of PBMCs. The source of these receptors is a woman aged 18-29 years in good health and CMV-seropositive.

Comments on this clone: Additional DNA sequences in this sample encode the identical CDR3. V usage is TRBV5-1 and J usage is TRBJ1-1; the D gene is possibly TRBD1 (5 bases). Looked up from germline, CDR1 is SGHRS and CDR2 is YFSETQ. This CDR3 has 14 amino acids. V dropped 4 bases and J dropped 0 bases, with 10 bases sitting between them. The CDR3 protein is CASSPGDMNTEAFF. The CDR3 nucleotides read TGCGCCAGCAGCCCGGGGGATATGAACACTGAAGCTTTCTTT.

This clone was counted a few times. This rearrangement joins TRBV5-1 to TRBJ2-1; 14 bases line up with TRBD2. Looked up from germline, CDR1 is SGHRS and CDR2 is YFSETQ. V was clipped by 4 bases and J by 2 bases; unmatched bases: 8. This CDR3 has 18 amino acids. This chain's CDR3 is CASSLIGLAGGPYNEQFF. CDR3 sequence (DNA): TGCGCCAGCAGCCTCATTGGACTAGCGGGGGGCCCCTACAATGAGCAGTTCTTC.

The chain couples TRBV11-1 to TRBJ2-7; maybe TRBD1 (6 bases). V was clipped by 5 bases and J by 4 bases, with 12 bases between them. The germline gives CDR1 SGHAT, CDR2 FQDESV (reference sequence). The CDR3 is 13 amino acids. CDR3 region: CASSRTQGYEQYF. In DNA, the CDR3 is TGTGCCAGCAGCCGTACACAGGGATACGAGCAGTACTTC.

CDR3 region: CASTEGPDRVSGNTIYF. DNA for the CDR3: TGTGCCAGCACTGAGGGCCCGGACAGGGTCTCTGGAAACACCATATATTTT. V and J are TRBV2 and TRBJ1-3; the match to TRBD1 covers 8 bases. Germline V gene data show CDR1 as SNHLY and CDR2 as FYNNEI. J was trimmed by 0 bases and V by 7 bases; bases with no gene match: 11. The CDR3 length is 17 residues.

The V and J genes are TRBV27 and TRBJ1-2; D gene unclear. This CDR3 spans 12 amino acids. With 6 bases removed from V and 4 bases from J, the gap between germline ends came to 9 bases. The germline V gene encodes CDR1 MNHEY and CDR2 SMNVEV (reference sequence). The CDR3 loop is CASRSGSYGYTF. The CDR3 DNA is TGTGCCAGCAGATCGGGTAGCTATGGCTACACCTTC.

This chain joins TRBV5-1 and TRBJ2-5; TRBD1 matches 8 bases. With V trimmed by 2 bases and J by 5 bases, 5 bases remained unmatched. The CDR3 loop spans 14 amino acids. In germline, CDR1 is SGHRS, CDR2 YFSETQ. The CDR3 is CASSFGQGAETQYF. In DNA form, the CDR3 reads TGCGCCAGCAGCTTCGGACAGGGCGCGGAGACCCAGTACTTC.

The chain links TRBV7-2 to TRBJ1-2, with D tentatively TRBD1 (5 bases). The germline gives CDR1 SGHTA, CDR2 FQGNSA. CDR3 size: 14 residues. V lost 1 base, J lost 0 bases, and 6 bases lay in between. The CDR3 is CASSLVTANYGYTF. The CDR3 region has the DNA TGTGCCAGCAGCTTAGTGACAGCTAACTATGGCTACACCTTC.

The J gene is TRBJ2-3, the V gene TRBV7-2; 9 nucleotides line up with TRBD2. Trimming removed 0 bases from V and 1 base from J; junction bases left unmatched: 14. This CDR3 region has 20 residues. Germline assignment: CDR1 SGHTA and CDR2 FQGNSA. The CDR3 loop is CASSLAGGRGGRGGTDTQYF. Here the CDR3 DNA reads TGTGCCAGCAGCTTAGCGGGAGGGAGGGGCGGGAGGGGAGGCACAGATACGCAGTATTTT.

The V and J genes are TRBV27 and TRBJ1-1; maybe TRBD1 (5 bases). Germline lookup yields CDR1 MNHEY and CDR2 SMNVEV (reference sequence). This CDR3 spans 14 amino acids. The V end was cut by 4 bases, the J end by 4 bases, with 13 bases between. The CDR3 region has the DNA TGTGCCAGCAGTTCTCGGGAGGGGAGCACTGAAGCTTTCTTT. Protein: CASSSREGSTEAFF.

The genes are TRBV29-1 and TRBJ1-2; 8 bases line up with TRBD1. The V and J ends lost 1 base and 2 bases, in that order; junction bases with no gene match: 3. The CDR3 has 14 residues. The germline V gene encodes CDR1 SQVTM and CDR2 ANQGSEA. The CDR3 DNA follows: TGCAGCGTTGAAGGGGACAGGAAGAACTATGGCTACACCTTC. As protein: CSVEGDRKNYGYTF. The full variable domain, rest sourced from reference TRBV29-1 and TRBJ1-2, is SAVISQKPSRDICQRGTSLTIQCQVDSQVTMMFWYRQQPGQSLTLIATANQGSEATYESGFVIDKFPISRPNLTFSTLTVSNMSPEDSSIYLCSVEGDRKNYGYTFGSGTRLTVV.

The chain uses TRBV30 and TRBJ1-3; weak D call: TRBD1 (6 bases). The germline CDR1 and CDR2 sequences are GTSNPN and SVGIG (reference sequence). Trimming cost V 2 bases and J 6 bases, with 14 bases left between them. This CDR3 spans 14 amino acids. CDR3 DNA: TGTGCCTGGAGTACAGGGTCTGGAGAAAACACCATATATTTT. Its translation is CAWSTGSGENTIYF. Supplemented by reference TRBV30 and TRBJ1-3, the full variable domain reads SQTIHQWPATLVQPVGSPLSLECTVEGTSNPNLYWYRQAAGRGLQLLFYSVGIGQISSEVPQNLSASRPQDRQFILSSKKLLLSDSGFYLCAWSTGSGENTIYFGEGSWLTVV.

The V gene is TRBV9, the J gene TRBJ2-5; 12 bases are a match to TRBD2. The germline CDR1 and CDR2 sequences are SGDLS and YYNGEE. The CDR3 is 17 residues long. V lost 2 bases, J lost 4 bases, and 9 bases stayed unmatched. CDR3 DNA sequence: TGTGCCAGCAGCGTGGGGGGAGCTAGCGGGGGGGTAGAGACCCAGTACTTC. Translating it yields CASSVGGASGGVETQYF.

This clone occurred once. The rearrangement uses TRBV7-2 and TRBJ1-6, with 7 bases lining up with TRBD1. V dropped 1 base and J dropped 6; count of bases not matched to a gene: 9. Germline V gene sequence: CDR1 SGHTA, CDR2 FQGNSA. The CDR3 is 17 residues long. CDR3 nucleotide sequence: TGTGCCAGCAGCTTAGTTCCGACAGGGCTTGCTAATTCACCCCTCCACTTT. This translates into CASSLVPTGLANSPLHF.

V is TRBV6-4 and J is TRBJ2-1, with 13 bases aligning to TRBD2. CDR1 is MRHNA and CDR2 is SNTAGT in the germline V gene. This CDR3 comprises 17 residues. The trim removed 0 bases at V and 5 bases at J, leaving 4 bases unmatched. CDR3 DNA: TGTGCCAGCAGTGACTCGTTTGGGACTAGCGGGAACAATGAGCAGTTCTTC. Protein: CASSDSFGTSGNNEQFF.

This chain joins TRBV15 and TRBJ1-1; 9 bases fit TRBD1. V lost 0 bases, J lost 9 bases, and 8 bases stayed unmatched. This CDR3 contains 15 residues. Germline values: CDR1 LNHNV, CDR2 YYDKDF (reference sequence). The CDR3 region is CATSREKPGTGQAFF. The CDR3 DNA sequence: TGTGCCACCAGCAGAGAAAAGCCGGGGACAGGGCAAGCTTTCTTT.

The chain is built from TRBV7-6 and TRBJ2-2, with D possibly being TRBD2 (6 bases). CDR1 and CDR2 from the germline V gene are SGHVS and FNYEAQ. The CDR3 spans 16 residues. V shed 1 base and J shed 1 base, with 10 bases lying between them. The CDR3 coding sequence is TGTGCCAGCAGCTTAGGGGTCGGGGGGAACACCGGGGAGCTGTTTTTT. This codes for CASSLGVGGNTGELFF.

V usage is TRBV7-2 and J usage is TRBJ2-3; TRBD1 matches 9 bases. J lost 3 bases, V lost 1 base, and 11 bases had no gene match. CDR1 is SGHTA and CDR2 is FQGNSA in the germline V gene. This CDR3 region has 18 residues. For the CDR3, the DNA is TGTGCCAGCAGCTTAGAGACGGGTTACAGGGGGCTAACAGATACGCAGTATTTT. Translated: CASSLETGYRGLTDTQYF.

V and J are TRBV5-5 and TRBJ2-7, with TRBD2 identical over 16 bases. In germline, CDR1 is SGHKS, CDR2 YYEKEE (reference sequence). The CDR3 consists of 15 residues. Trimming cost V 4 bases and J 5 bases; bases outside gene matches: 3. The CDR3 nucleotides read TGTGCCAGCAGCCCGGGACTAGCGGGAGGGAACGAGCAGTACTTC. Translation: CASSPGLAGGNEQYF.

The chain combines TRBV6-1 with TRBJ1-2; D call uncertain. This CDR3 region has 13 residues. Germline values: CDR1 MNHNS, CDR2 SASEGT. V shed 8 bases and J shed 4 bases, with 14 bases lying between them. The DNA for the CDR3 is TGTGCCAGCCTCATCTCGGTGATCTATGGCTACACCTTC. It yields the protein CASLISVIYGYTF.